This TCR beta chain was documented in a study of beta chain features in type 1 diabetes. Whole-study findings and limits: There was a moderate but significant shortening of TCRB CDR3s in all four CD4+ subsets of Type 1 diabetes patients.

This clone occurred a few times. Antigen unknown. Every donor provided one heparinised blood draw, which averaged approximately 100 mL. Sorting based on CD45RO/CCR7/CD25/CD127/CD95/CD27 separated CD4+ naive, central memory, regulatory and stem cell-like memory cells. The entirety of the isolated RNA underwent reverse transcription, so expressed TCRB transcripts were sequenced. Sequenced by immunoSEQ multiplex PCR; TCRdb stores in-frame clones only, minus some. The table has 600,000 or so clones, roughly an eighth seen once. Looked up from germline, CDR1 is KGHSH and CDR2 is LQKENI. V was clipped by 3 bases and J by 2 bases, with 10 bases between them. CDR3 length equals 14 residues.

The V and J genes are TRBV18 and TRBJ1-2; D is ambiguous. The specimen was naive CD4+ T cells from blood. This clonotype was sampled from a man between 18 and 35 years old with type 1 diabetes. The DNA for the CDR3 is TGTGCCAGCTCACCGACGACGGAGAACTATGGCTACACCTTC. Translated: CASSPTTENYGYTF.